This TCR beta chain was sequenced in a study of OX40 agonist ivuxolimab in advanced cancers. On the study more broadly: Given to patients was ivuxolimab, an agonistic anti-OX40 (CD134) antibody. The group had a mean age of around 60 years, ranged from about 23 to 85, and was around 82% male. Study results and limitations: What antigens the expanded peripheral T cells recognized was never established.

Blood sampling took place at baseline, cycle 4 day 1, and cycle 7 day 1. The data were produced by immunoSEQ multiplex PCR, yet TCRdb's version contains in-frame clones alone and is incomplete. The table has tens of thousands of clones, 86% seen once. The V end lost 3 bases, the J end lost 4 bases, and 18 bases lay between the germline ends. The CDR3 totals 16 residues. Germline V gene sequence: CDR1 SGHTA, CDR2 FQGNSA. A remark on this clone: Antigen: not known.

The source material was CD4+ or CD8+ T cells sorted from blood, sampled in a trial of the OX40 agonist ivuxolimab. The chain links TRBV7-2 to TRBJ1-1; tentatively, D is TRBD1 (5 bases). The origin of this receptor is an adult with an advanced solid tumor such as melanoma, head and neck, liver or kidney cancer. DNA of the CDR3: TGTGCCAGCAGCTTTAGGTTAGGTGGGGGGGGCACTGAAGCTTTCTTT. Translating it yields CASSFRLGGGGTEAFF. Filled out from reference TRBV7-2 and TRBJ1-1, the complete variable domain reads GAGVSQSPSNKVTEKGKDVELRCDPISGHTALYWYRQSLGQGLEFLIYFQGNSAPDKSGLPSDRFSAERTGGSVSTLTIQRTQQEDSAVYLCASSFRLGGGGTEAFFGQGTRLTVV.